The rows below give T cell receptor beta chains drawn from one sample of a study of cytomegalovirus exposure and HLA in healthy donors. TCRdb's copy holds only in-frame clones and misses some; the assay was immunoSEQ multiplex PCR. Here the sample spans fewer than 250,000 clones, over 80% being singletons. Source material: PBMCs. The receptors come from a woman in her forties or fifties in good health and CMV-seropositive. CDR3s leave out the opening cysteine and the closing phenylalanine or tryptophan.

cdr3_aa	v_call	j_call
ASGLTVRGGVGLMAEAF	TRBV12-5	TRBJ1-1
AISERDSNNSPLH	TRBV10-3	TRBJ1-6
ASTPSSVTFSYEQY	TRBV7-2	TRBJ2-7
ASTRLGQSFTYGYT	TRBV27	TRBJ1-2
ASSYGTWSGANVLT	TRBV6-6	TRBJ2-6
ASSGGQGRWSPLH	TRBV27	TRBJ1-6
ASRTGTGGKAF	TRBV6-4	TRBJ1-1
ASSEGPSAATDTQY	TRBV2	TRBJ2-3
ASSLRQTSYGYT	TRBV28	TRBJ1-2
ASSFQGPGTEAF	TRBV27	TRBJ1-1
ASSVGTGSGNTIY	TRBV9	TRBJ1-3
ASSYVQSSTDTQY	TRBV6-6	TRBJ2-3
ASSLPDWANYGYT	TRBV7-2	TRBJ1-2
ASSRQVPYNEQF	TRBV10-1	TRBJ2-1
ASSMGGTGIENEKLF	TRBV19	TRBJ1-4
ASSAQPGHEQY	TRBV6-5	TRBJ2-7
ASSQEFGEGLNYGYT	TRBV4-3	TRBJ1-2
ASSPEGGGGANEQF	TRBV5-1	TRBJ2-1
AISDAGSSVYEQY	TRBV10-3	TRBJ2-7
ASSQGLLAGYEQY	TRBV4-3	TRBJ2-7
ASSINGDSYEQY	TRBV9	TRBJ2-7
ATGLWGGTGELF	TRBV15	TRBJ2-2
SADRGNEQF	TRBV20-1	TRBJ2-1
ASTPGLAETEEQF	TRBV9	TRBJ2-1
ASSLRAGGHETQY	TRBV5-4	TRBJ2-5
ASSPPAGQGEQPQH	TRBV18	TRBJ1-5
ASSKGGGPSTDTQY	TRBV5-1	TRBJ2-3
ASSPPKGLANIQY	TRBV18	TRBJ2-4
ASSLTGGSQPQH	TRBV5-1	TRBJ1-5
ASSLGQTTGELF	TRBV7-3	TRBJ2-2
ASSLVFPGTSKGNTQY	TRBV7-2	TRBJ2-3